This T cell receptor (beta chain) was profiled in a study of blood T cell repertoires in COVID-19. About the research overall: COVID-19 samples collected from the United States, Italy and Spain covered acute and convalescent phases.

Per the original data handling: Estimates of nucleated cell counts were drawn from the amplification of reference gene primers. Some clones are missing from TCRdb's copy, which holds only in-frame ones; the method was immunoSEQ multiplex PCR. That table furnishes V, J and clone size, whereas the DNA furnished D and trimming. The top ten clones hold 1.3% of a sample with 200,000 to 250,000 clones, roughly 83% of them seen once. Enrollees, about 18 to 89 years old, lived in approximately 25 US areas. V was pared by 2 bases and J by 4 bases, with 1 base of the junction left unmatched. Germline V gives CDR1 SGHKS, CDR2 YYEKEE (reference sequence). The CDR3 has 13 residues. This clone showed up just a few times.

The chain couples TRBV5-5 to TRBJ2-7; 9 positions agree with TRBD1. The sequence derives from a woman aged 40 to 50 with acute COVID-19. Sample: PBMCs or T cells enriched from blood (not recorded which). CDR3 sequence: CASSLQGAYEQYF. In nucleotides, the CDR3 is TGTGCCAGCAGCTTACAGGGGGCGTACGAGCAGTACTTC. Full variable domain (remainder filled in from reference TRBV5-5 and TRBJ2-7): DAGVTQSPTHLIKTRGQQVTLRCSPISGHKSVSWYQQVLGQGPQFIFQYYEKEERGRGNFPDRFSARQFPNYSSELNVNALLLGDSALYLCASSLQGAYEQYFGPGTRLTVT.